This TCR beta chain originates from a study of neoadjuvant anti-PD-1 for oral cavity cancer. Across the whole study: Before surgery, most patients got three to four biweekly 3 mg/kg nivolumab doses. Non-progressing patients received a fourth nivolumab dose near day 43, then surgery on days 50-56.

Study-wide points: With a few patients per group, TCR findings need larger cohorts.

Specified time point: after neoadjuvant nivolumab, at surgical resection. The CDR3 runs to 12 residues. CDR1 SGHVS and CDR2 FQNEAQ come from the germline V gene. V lost 5 bases and J lost 1, with 5 bases in between. Some clones are missing from TCRdb's copy, which holds only in-frame ones; the method was immunoSEQ multiplex PCR. The sample has 73,000 or so clones; approximately 81% are singletons. About this clone itself: Its antigen is as yet unknown.

This sample comprised PBMCs, obtained after nivolumab (anti-PD-1) treatment. This TCR derives from a person aged 40 to 85 with oral cavity squamous cell carcinoma. J is TRBJ2-5 and V is TRBV7-8; no definite D call. The CDR3 DNA sequence: TGTGCCAGCAGCGTACTCCAAGAGACCCAGTACTTC. Translation: CASSVLQETQYF.